The sequence of this T cell receptor (beta chain) was determined in a study of tumor-infiltrating lymphocytes in primary liver carcinoma. At the level of the study: Enrolled patients were male and female, aged 30 to 69 years. With diameters of about 4 to 11 cm, tumors were stage T1-T3 N0M0.

This CDR3 spans 14 amino acids. V lost 11 bases, J lost 5 bases, and 21 bases lay in between. CDR1 and CDR2 (germline): ENHRY, SYGVKD. The study extracted blood RNA from unsorted whole blood and also extracted germline DNA. TCR beta cDNA came from roughly 550 ng total RNA, primed with a constant-region primer. ARM-PCR was slightly modified, and three nested multiplex PCR rounds with it gave rise to the TCR beta libraries. Running roughly 10 cycles apiece, the first two PCR rounds relied on TRBV1-TRBV30 forward primers together with a C-beta reverse primer. TCRdb reprocessed the multiplex PCR reads via MiXCR and lists one record per CDR3 protein. This sample has 300,000 to 400,000 distinct CDR3 sequences; almost 65% occur once, and the top ten carry about 6.5%. This clonotype was counted once.

This TCR was recovered from a man between 35 and 55 years old with primary liver carcinoma and hepatitis B virus infection. The chain has TRBV10-3 and TRBJ2-5; D perhaps matches TRBD2 (6 bases). The specimen sequenced was peripheral blood. This CDR3 reads CAVAPGGAWETQYF. CDR3 DNA sequence: TGTGCCGTCGCTCCTGGAGGGGCGTGGGAGACCCAGTACTTC.